The next 12 T cell receptor beta chains were all read from a single sample in a study of T cell repertoires in cytomegalovirus infection. From the reads, TCRdb called clonotypes with MiXCR, one entry per CDR3 protein. The sample lists over 250,000 distinct CDR3 sequences; 25% were seen once. Sequenced material: PBMCs. All receptors come from a human donor in good health (CMV status not recorded). Some clones in this sample may be carry-over from other donors' samples.

This clonotype was seen a handful of times. This chain uses TRBV7-3 with TRBJ2-1; 8 nucleotides agree with TRBD1. Germline V gene sequence: CDR1 SGHTA, CDR2 FQGTGA. The CDR3 sequence is 15 residues long. Trimming took 5 bases from V and 4 from J; bases not matched to a gene: 7. The CDR3 sequence: CASSPTGVEYNEQFF. As DNA, the CDR3 is TGTGCCAGCAGCCCGACAGGGGTGGAATACAATGAGCAGTTCTTC.

The chain combines TRBV28 with TRBJ1-1; maybe TRBD1 (5 bases). V lost 1 base and J lost 4, with 10 bases in between. This CDR3 is 14 amino acids long. From germline, CDR1 is MDHEN and CDR2 SYDVKM. This CDR3 reads CASSLLGGLTEAFF. DNA for the CDR3: TGTGCCAGCAGTTTATTGGGGGGACTCACTGAAGCTTTCTTT.

The table lists this clonotype with many counts. The rearrangement joins TRBV7-2 to TRBJ2-3; no reliable D call. The CDR3 has 13 residues. Trimming removed 3 bases from V and 2 bases from J, with 6 bases in between. CDR1 and CDR2 (germline): SGHTA, FQGNSA. The CDR3 here is CASSFVATDTQYF. The DNA for the CDR3 is TGTGCCAGCAGCTTCGTAGCCACAGATACGCAGTATTTT.

The table lists this clonotype with many counts. This chain joins TRBV7-2 and TRBJ2-5; perhaps TRBD1 as D (6 bases). Between the trimmed V and J ends, which lost 5 bases and 5 bases, there was a span of 15 bases. The CDR3 has 14 residues. The germline CDR1 and CDR2 sequences are SGHTA and FQGNSA. The CDR3 here is CASSRTGFQETQYF. Here the CDR3 DNA reads TGTGCCAGCAGCCGTACAGGGTTTCAGGAGACCCAGTACTTC.

This chain links TRBV7-9 with TRBJ1-2; TRBD1 aligns across 7 bases. This CDR3 contains 17 residues. Per the germline V gene, CDR1 is SEHNR and CDR2 is FQNEAQ (reference sequence). J was trimmed by 8 bases and V by 4 bases; bases with no gene match: 19. The DNA of the CDR3 is TGTGCCAGCAGCTCCACCTCGACAGGGTCAAGTCTAGGCGGCTACACCTTC. This translates into CASSSTSTGSSLGGYTF. The variable domain in full, with the rest retrieved from reference TRBV7-9 and TRBJ1-2, is DTGVSQNPRHKITKRGQNVTFRCDPISEHNRLYWYRQTLGQGPEFLTYFQNEAQLEKSRLLSDRFSAERPKGSFSTLEIQRTEQGDSAMYLCASSSTSTGSSLGGYTFGSGTRLTVV.

This clonotype was found many times. V and J are TRBV7-2 and TRBJ2-1, with TRBD2 matching 8 bases. V gave up 5 bases and J gave up 5 bases; unmatched junction bases: 11. Germline CDR1 is SGHTA and CDR2 is FQGNSA. The CDR3 covers 16 residues. The CDR3 spells CASSIPPGGPDNEQFF. As DNA, the CDR3 is TGTGCCAGCAGCATACCACCGGGAGGGCCTGACAATGAGCAGTTCTTC.

This rearrangement joins TRBV11-2 to TRBJ1-1, with a possible D match to TRBD1 (6 bases). Germline CDR1 and CDR2: SGHAT and FQNNGV. Trimming cost V 1 base and J 9 bases, with 12 bases left between them. This CDR3 contains 13 residues. The CDR3 DNA reads as TGTGCCAGCAGCTTAGCCGGGGGCGTCCAAGCTTTCTTT. Translation gives CASSLAGGVQAFF.

This clonotype has just a few counts. This chain joins TRBV11-2 and TRBJ2-3; D call uncertain. V was pared by 0 bases and J by 2 bases, with 9 bases between. Per germline, CDR1 SGHAT and CDR2 FQNNGV. This CDR3 contains 15 residues. CDR3 region: CASSLEAPYTDTQYF. For the CDR3, the DNA is TGTGCCAGCAGCTTAGAGGCCCCTTACACAGATACGCAGTATTTT.

The chain couples TRBV7-2 to TRBJ2-1; D perhaps matches TRBD2 (6 bases). Trimming stripped 1 base from V and 0 bases from J, with 19 bases between. This CDR3 is 19 amino acids long. The V gene's germline CDR1 is SGHTA and CDR2 FQGNSA. DNA of the CDR3: TGTGCCAGCAGCTTAGTAGTAGAGCTGGCGGGGAGCTCCTACAATGAGCAGTTCTTC. Translated, it gives CASSLVVELAGSSYNEQFF.

This clonotype has only a few counts. The chain uses TRBV5-6 and TRBJ2-5; D gene ambiguous. In germline, CDR1 is SGHDT, CDR2 YYEEEE. The ends were cut back, 3 bases at V and 5 bases at J, with 8 bases in the middle. This CDR3 is 12 amino acids long. DNA for the CDR3: TGTGCCAGCAGCTCAACTTTGGAGACCCAGTACTTC. This gives the protein CASSSTLETQYF.

This chain joins TRBV6-2 or TRBV6-3 and TRBJ2-1; the match to TRBD2 covers 11 bases. Germline values: CDR1 MNHEY, CDR2 SVGEGT. The V segment lost 6 bases and the J segment 7 bases; nucleotides outside the gene matches: 5. This CDR3 has 14 amino acids. CDR3 amino acids: CASRLAGGGNEQFF. DNA of the CDR3: TGTGCCAGCAGGCTAGCGGGAGGCGGGAATGAGCAGTTCTTC.

The genes are TRBV7-9 and TRBJ2-7; a possible D gene is TRBD1 (5 bases). The V and J ends lost 7 bases and 2 bases respectively, with 15 bases between them. The CDR3 loop spans 14 amino acids. Germline CDR1 and CDR2: SEHNR and FQNEAQ (reference sequence). The CDR3 DNA is TGTGCCAGCACTCCCAGGGATCTTACCTACGAGCAGTACTTC. Encoded protein: CASTPRDLTYEQYF.